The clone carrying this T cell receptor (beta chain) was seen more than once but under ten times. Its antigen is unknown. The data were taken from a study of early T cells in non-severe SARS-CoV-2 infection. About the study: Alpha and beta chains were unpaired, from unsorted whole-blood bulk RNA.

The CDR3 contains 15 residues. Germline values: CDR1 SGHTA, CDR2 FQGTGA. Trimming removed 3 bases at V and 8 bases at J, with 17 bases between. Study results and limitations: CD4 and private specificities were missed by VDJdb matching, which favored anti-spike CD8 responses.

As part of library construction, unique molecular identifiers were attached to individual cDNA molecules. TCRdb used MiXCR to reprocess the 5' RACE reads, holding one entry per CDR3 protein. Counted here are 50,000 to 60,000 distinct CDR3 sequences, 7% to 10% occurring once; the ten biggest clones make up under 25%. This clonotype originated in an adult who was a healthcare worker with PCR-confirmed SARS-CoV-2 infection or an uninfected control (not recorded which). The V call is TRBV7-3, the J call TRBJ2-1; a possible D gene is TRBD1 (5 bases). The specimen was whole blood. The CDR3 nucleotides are TGTGCCAGCAGCTTTACTCGATCCAGGGCCCATGAGCAGTTCTTC. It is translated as CASSFTRSRAHEQFF. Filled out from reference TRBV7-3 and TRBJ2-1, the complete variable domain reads GAGVSQTPSNKVTEKGKYVELRCDPISGHTALYWYRQSLGQGPEFLIYFQGTGAADDSGLPNDRFFAVRPEGSVSTLKIQRTERGDSAVYLCASSFTRSRAHEQFFGPGTRLTVL.